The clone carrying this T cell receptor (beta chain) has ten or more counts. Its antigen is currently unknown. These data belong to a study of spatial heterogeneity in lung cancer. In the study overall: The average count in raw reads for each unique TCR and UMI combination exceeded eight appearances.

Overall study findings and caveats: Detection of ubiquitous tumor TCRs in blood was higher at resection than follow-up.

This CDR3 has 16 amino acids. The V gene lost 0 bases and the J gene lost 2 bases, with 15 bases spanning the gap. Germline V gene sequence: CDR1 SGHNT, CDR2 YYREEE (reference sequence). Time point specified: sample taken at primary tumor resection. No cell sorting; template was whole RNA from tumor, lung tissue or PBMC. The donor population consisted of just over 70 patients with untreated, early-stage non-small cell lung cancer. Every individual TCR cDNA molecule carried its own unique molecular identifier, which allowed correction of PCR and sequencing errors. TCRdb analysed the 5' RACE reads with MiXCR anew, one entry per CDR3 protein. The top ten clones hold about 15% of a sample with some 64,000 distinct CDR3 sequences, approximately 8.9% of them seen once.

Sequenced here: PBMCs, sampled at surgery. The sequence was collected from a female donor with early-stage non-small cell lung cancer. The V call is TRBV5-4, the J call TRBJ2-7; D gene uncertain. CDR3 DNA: TGTGCCAGCAGCTTGGCCTCGAAAAACCGACCCTACGAGCAGTACTTC. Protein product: CASSLASKNRPYEQYF. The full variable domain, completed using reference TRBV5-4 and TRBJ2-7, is ETGVTQSPTHLIKTRGQQVTLRCSSQSGHNTVSWYQQALGQGPQFIFQYYREEENGRGNFPPRFSGLQFPNYSSELNVNALELDDSALYLCASSLASKNRPYEQYFGPGTRLTVT.